This T cell receptor (beta chain) is drawn from a study of cytomegalovirus exposure and HLA in healthy donors. Overall study results and limits: Most TCR sequences were seen very rarely across donors, but some public TCRs occurred in many. Through in vitro validation, three CMV-associated chains were shown to be specific for CMV antigens. Reported results showed that the classifier diagnosed cytomegalovirus status with high specificity and sensitivity.

As to this clone: Its antigen is undetermined.

Trimming removed 6 bases at V and 4 bases at J, with 21 bases between. Germline V gene sequence: CDR1 SEHNR, CDR2 FQNEAQ (reference sequence). CDR3 length: 17 amino acids. Measured with immunoSEQ multiplex PCR; TCRdb has only the in-frame clones, and not every one. The sample lists tens of thousands of clones; approximately 93% were seen once. From the roughly 110-subject validation cohort, which was separate from the approximately 700-subject first cohort, the donors were drawn. Sequencing used PBMCs. This sequence was found in a woman aged 18 to 35 in good health and CMV-seropositive. The rearrangement links TRBV7-9 to TRBJ1-4; D possibly corresponds to TRBD1 (5 bases). CDR3 residues: CASRPVERGGVNEKLFF. The CDR3 DNA follows: TGTGCCAGCAGGCCCGTCGAGCGGGGAGGGGTTAATGAAAAACTGTTTTTT.